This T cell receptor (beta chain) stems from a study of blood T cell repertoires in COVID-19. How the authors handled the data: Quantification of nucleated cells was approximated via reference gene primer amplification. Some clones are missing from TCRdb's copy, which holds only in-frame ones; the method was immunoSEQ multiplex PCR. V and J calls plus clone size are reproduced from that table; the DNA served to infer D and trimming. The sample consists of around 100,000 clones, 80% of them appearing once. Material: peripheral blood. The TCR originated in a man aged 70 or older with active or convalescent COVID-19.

The CDR3 is CASSSGFQPQHF. CDR3 sequence (DNA): TGTGCCAGCAGTTCAGGTTTTCAGCCCCAGCATTTT. The rearrangement links TRBV12-3 or TRBV12-4 to TRBJ1-5; D not resolved. The CDR3 contains 12 residues. Trimming pared 4 bases from V and 6 bases from J, leaving 7 bases between.